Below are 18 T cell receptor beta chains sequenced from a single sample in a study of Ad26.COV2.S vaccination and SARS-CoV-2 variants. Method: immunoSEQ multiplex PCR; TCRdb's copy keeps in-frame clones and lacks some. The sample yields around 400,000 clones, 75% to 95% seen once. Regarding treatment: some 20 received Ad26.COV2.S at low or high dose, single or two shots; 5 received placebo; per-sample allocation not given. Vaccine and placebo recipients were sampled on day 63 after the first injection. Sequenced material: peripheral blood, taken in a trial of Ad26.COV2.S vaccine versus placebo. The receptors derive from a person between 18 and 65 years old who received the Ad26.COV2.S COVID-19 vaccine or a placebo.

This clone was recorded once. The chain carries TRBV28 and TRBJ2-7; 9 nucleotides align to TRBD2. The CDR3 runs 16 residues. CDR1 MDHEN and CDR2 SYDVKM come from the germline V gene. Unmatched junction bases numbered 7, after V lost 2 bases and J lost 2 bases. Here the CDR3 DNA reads TGTGCCAGCAGTTTAACCCAAGCGGGAGGTACCTACGAGCAGTACTTC. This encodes CASSLTQAGGTYEQYF.

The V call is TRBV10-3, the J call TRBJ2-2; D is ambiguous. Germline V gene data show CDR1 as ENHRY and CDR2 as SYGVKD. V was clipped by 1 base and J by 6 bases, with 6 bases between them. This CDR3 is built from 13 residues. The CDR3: CAISEFAAGELFF. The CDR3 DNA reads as TGTGCCATCAGTGAGTTTGCGGCCGGGGAGCTGTTTTTT.

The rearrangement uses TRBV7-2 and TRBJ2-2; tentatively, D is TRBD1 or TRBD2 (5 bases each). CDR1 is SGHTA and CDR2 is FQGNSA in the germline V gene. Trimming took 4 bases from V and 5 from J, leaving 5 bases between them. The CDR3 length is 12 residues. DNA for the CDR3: TGTGCCAGCAGCTGGGGGACCGGGGAGCTGTTTTTT. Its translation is CASSWGTGELFF.

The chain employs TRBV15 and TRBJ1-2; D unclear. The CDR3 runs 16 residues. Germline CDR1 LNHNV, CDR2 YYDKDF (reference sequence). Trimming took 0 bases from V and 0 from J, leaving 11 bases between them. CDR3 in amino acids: CATSRDLSIANYGYTF. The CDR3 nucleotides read TGTGCCACCAGCAGAGATTTGTCGATAGCTAACTATGGCTACACCTTC.

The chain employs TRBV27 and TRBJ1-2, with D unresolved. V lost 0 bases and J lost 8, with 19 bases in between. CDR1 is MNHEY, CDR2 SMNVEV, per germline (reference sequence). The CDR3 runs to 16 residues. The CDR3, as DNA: TGTGCCAGCAGTTTATCGAACAGTAGGAACCCTTTGGGCTACACCTTC. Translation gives CASSLSNSRNPLGYTF.

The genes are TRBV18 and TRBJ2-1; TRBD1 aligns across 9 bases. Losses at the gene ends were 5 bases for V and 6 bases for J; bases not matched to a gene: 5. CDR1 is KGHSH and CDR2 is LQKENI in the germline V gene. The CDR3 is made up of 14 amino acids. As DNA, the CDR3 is TGTGCCAGCTCAACTGGGACAGGGCGCAATGAGCAGTTCTTC. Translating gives CASSTGTGRNEQFF.

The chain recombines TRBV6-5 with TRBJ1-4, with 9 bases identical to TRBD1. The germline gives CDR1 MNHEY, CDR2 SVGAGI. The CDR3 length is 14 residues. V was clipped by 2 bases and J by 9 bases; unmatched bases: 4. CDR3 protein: CASSYDGQGKKLFF. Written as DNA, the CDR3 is TGTGCCAGCAGTTACGATGGACAGGGGAAAAAACTGTTTTTT.

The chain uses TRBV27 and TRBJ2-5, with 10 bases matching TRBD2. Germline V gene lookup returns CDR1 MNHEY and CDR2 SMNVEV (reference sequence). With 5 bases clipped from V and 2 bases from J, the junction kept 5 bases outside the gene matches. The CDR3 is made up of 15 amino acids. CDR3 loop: CASSHTLAGQETQYF. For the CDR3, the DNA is TGTGCCAGCAGTCATACACTAGCGGGGCAAGAGACCCAGTACTTC.

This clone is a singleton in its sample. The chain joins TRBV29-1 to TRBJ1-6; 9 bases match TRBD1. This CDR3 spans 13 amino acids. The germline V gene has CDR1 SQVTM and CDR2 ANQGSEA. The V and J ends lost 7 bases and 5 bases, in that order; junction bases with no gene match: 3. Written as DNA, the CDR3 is TGCAGCGGCAGGACAGGGGATAATTCACCCCTCCACTTT. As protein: CSGRTGDNSPLHF.

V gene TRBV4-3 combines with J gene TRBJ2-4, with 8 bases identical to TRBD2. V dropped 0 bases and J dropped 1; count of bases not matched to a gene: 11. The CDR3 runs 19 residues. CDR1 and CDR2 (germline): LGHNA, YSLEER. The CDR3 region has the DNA TGCGCCAGCAGCCAAGATCGGGGAGTGGTAGCGGGGGCCAAAAACATTCAGTACTTC. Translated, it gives CASSQDRGVVAGAKNIQYF.

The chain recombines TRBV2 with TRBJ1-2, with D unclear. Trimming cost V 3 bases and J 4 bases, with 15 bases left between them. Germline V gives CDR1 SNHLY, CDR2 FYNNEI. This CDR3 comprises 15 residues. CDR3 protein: CASSDQWWSPYGYTF. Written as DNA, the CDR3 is TGTGCCAGCAGTGATCAATGGTGGTCCCCCTATGGCTACACCTTC.

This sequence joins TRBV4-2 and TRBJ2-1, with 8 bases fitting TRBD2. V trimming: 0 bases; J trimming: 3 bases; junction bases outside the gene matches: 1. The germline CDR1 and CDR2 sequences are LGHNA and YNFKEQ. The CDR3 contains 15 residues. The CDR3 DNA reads TGTGCCAGCAGCCAAGAAACTAGCGGCTACAATGAGCAGTTCTTC. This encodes CASSQETSGYNEQFF.

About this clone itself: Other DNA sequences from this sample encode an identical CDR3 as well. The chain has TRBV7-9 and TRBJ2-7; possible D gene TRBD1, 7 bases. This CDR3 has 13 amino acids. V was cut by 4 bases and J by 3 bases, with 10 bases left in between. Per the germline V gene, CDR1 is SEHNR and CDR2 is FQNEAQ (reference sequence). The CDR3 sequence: CASSSRDSYEQYF. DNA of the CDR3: TGTGCCAGCAGCTCGCGGGACAGCTACGAGCAGTACTTC.

In DNA, the CDR3 is TGTGCCAGCAGTTACTCTAAACGGGGCTACGAGCAGTACTTC. Amino acids: CASSYSKRGYEQYF. V is TRBV6-5 and J is TRBJ2-7; possibly TRBD2 for D (5 bases). V dropped 0 bases and J dropped 3 bases, with 9 bases sitting between them. Germline V gene sequence: CDR1 MNHEY, CDR2 SVGAGI. The CDR3 loop spans 14 amino acids.

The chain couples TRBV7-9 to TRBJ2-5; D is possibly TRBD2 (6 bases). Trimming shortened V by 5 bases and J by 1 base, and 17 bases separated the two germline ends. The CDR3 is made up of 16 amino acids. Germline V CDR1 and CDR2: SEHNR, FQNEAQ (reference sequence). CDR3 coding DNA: TGTGCCAGCAGCCCTCTCCGGGGAGGACTCCAAGAGACCCAGTACTTC. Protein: CASSPLRGGLQETQYF.

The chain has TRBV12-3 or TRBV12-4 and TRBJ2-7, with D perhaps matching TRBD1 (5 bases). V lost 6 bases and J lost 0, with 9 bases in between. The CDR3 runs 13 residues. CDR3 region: CASSDSSSYEQYF. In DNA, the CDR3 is TGTGCCAGCAGCGACAGTAGCTCCTACGAGCAGTACTTC.

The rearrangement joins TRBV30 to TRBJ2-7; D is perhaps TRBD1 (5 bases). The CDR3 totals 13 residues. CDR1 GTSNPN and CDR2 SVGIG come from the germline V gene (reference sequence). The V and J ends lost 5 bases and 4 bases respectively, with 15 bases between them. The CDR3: CAWGHPDKYEQYF. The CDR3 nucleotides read TGTGCCTGGGGACACCCAGACAAATACGAGCAGTACTTC.

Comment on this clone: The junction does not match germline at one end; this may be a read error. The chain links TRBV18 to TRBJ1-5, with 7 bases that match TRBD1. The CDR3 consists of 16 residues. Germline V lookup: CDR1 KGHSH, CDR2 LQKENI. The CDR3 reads CASSPQGSHNGQPQHF. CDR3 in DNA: TGTGCCAGCTCTCCACAGGGGTCCCACAATGGTCAGCCCCAGCATTTT. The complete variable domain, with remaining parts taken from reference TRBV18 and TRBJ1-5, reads NAGVMQNPRHLVRRRGQEARLRCSPMKGHSHVYWYRQLPEEGLKFMVYLQKENIIDESGMPKERFSAEFPKEGPSILRIQQVVRGDSAAYFCASSPQGSHNGQPQHFGDGTRLSIL.